These 14 T cell receptor beta chains originate from one sample sequenced in a study of cytomegalovirus exposure and HLA in healthy donors. Clones were read by immunoSEQ multiplex PCR, and TCRdb kept only the in-frame ones, dropping some. The repertoire consists of about 250,000 clones, with about 88% occurring once and the leading ten covering around 13%. Sequenced material: PBMCs. All receptors derive from a man younger than 30 in good health and CMV-seropositive.

This chain uses TRBV7-9 with TRBJ2-1, with D perhaps given as TRBD1 or TRBD2 (6 bases each). This CDR3 is built from 16 residues. CDR1 is SEHNR, CDR2 FQNEAQ, per germline (reference sequence). The V end lost 2 bases, the J end lost 9 bases, and 20 bases lay between the germline ends. The CDR3 sequence is CASSLSFSAEGGEQFF. CDR3 nucleotide sequence: TGTGCCAGCAGCTTATCGTTTTCAGCGGAGGGGGGTGAGCAGTTCTTC.

This chain connects TRBV7-9 to TRBJ2-3, with 13 bases identical to TRBD2. V lost 5 bases to trimming and J lost 5 bases; unmatched junction nucleotides: 7. Germline assignment: CDR1 SEHNR and CDR2 FQNEAQ (reference sequence). There are 16 residues in the CDR3. The CDR3 DNA sequence: TGTGCCAGCAGCAATCTACTAGCGGGAGGGAGAGATACGCAGTATTTT. Translating gives CASSNLLAGGRDTQYF.

The chain employs TRBV20-1 and TRBJ2-1; D ambiguous. CDR3 length equals 10 residues. Germline CDR1 DFQATT, CDR2 SNEGSKA (reference sequence). The germline V and J ends were trimmed by 3 bases and 3 bases, with 0 bases remaining between them. CDR3 DNA sequence: TGCAGTGCTAGCTACAATGAGCAGTTCTTC. Protein product: CSASYNEQFF.

This clone has more than one count but fewer than ten. This rearrangement joins TRBV27 to TRBJ2-1; no clear D. Per germline, CDR1 MNHEY and CDR2 SMNVEV (reference sequence). The length of the CDR3 is 13 residues. V dropped 5 bases and J dropped 4 bases, with 9 bases sitting between them. The DNA of the CDR3 is TGTGCCAGCAGTCCAGTTGCTTACAATGAGCAGTTCTTC. This gives the protein CASSPVAYNEQFF.

The chain joins TRBV5-1 to TRBJ2-1, with a possible D match to TRBD2 (6 bases). Trimming removed 0 bases from V and 4 bases from J, with 11 bases in between. Germline CDR1 and CDR2: SGHRS and YFSETQ. The CDR3 runs to 15 residues. CDR3: CASSLGASEYNEQFF. As DNA, the CDR3 is TGCGCCAGCAGCTTGGGGGCTAGCGAGTACAATGAGCAGTTCTTC. Full variable domain (rest looked up from reference TRBV5-1 and TRBJ2-1): KAGVTQTPRYLIKTRGQQVTLSCSPISGHRSVSWYQQTPGQGLQFLFEYFSETQRNKGNFPGRFSGRQFSNSRSEMNVSTLELGDSALYLCASSLGASEYNEQFFGPGTRLTVL.

This sequence joins TRBV7-2 and TRBJ2-3, with D hard to call. This CDR3 has 15 amino acids. The V gene's germline CDR1 is SGHTA and CDR2 FQGNSA. The ends were cut back, 5 bases at V and 3 bases at J, with 15 bases in the middle. The CDR3 loop is CASSPYQTATDTQYF. The CDR3 DNA reads TGTGCCAGCAGCCCCTATCAGACCGCGACAGATACGCAGTATTTT. The full variable domain, in which reference TRBV7-2 and TRBJ2-3 provide the parts outside the CDR3, is GAGVSQSPSNKVTEKGKDVELRCDPISGHTALYWYRQSLGQGLEFLIYFQGNSAPDKSGLPSDRFSAERTGGSVSTLTIQRTQQEDSAVYLCASSPYQTATDTQYFGPGTRLTVL.

This clone was picked up a small number of times. The V call is TRBV7-6, the J call TRBJ2-7, with D hard to call. This CDR3 is 13 amino acids long. V lost 3 bases to trimming and J lost 2 bases, with 8 bases between them. In germline, CDR1 is SGHVS, CDR2 FNYEAQ. In nucleotides, the CDR3 is TGTGCCAGCAGCTTTAAGGACGCCTACGAGCAGTACTTC. It encodes CASSFKDAYEQYF.

The J gene is TRBJ1-2, the V gene TRBV7-2; no clear D gene. Trimming cost V 1 base and J 9 bases, with 12 bases left between them. Germline V gene sequence: CDR1 SGHTA, CDR2 FQGNSA. The CDR3 has 13 amino acids. The CDR3 nucleotides are TGTGCCAGCAGCTTAGGGGCAGTTCAGAGCTACACCTTC. Encoded protein: CASSLGAVQSYTF.

DNA of the CDR3: TGCGCCAGCAGCTTGGGTTTGGCTAGCGGGAGTTTGACAGATACGCAGTATTTT. Protein: CASSLGLASGSLTDTQYF. J is TRBJ2-3 and V is TRBV5-1, with 10 bases identical to TRBD2. CDR1 is SGHRS, CDR2 YFSETQ, per germline. The J segment lost 3 bases and the V segment lost 0 bases, leaving 10 bases of the junction unmatched. This CDR3 has 18 residues.

The chain links TRBV6-6 to TRBJ2-1; 8 bases are shared with TRBD1. The CDR3 contains 14 residues. Germline loops: CDR1 MNHNY, CDR2 SVGAGI (reference sequence). J lost 8 bases, V lost 2 bases, and 5 bases had no gene match. The DNA for the CDR3 is TGTGCCAGCAGTTACACGATGACAGGGGATGAGCAGTTCTTC. This translates into CASSYTMTGDEQFF.

This clone has a handful of counts. The chain uses TRBV19 and TRBJ1-1; 8 bases fit TRBD1. J gave up 11 bases and V 9 bases, and 14 bases lay outside the gene matches. The CDR3 spans 13 residues. Germline-derived CDR1 and CDR2 are LNHDA and SQIVND (reference sequence). CDR3 sequence: CASGQGGPSGAFF. The CDR3 DNA reads TGTGCCAGCGGACAGGGCGGCCCGAGTGGGGCTTTCTTT.

The genes are TRBV7-9 and TRBJ1-2; no clear D gene. This CDR3 is built from 13 residues. Germline V CDR1 and CDR2: SEHNR, FQNEAQ (reference sequence). V lost 1 base, J lost 4 bases, and 7 bases lay in between. CDR3 sequence: CASSLVGSYGYTF. The CDR3 bases are TGTGCCAGCAGCTTAGTTGGGAGCTATGGCTACACCTTC.

Of note for this clone: At one end the junction does not follow the germline gene, possibly because of a read error. This chain links TRBV20-1 with TRBJ2-1, with TRBD1 identical over 9 bases. Germline V gene lookup returns CDR1 DFQATT and CDR2 SNEGSKA (reference sequence). The length of the CDR3 is 11 residues. For the CDR3, the DNA is TGCAGTGCTAGAGGGGACAGGGCAATTATCTTC. Encoded protein: CSARGDRAIIF.

This chain uses TRBV4-1 with TRBJ2-2, with D perhaps being TRBD1 or TRBD2 (6 bases each). The CDR3 runs 19 residues. The germline V and J ends were trimmed by 0 bases and 3 bases, with 20 bases remaining between them. CDR1 is MGHRA and CDR2 is YSYEKL in the germline V gene. DNA of the CDR3: TGCGCCAGCAGCCAAGATGGGGGCTTAGCGGAGCCCGACACCGGGGAGCTGTTTTTT. Translation gives CASSQDGGLAEPDTGELFF.